Below, 20 T cell receptor beta chains from the same sample are listed, as sequenced in a study of regulatory T cells in long-lasting Graves disease (dated by TCRdb to about 2021). The time point label of this sample denotes: newly diagnosed GD, antithyroid drugs for less than 3 months. For both TCR sequencing and RNA sequencing, RNA was extracted from PBMCs using TRIzol. Library creation used multiplex PCR. TCRdb lists the instrument as Illumina HiSeq 4000. iRepertoire HTBI primers and Arm-PCR amplification of CDR3 regions were used to construct TCR beta libraries. TCRdb reprocessing: public reads trimmed at Q25 with fastp, clones called with MiXCR, in-frame beta chains kept. Each entry is one CDR3 protein sequence, shown with its most common DNA and genes. This sample lists 500,000 or so distinct CDR3 sequences; about 16% were detected once. Of the sample, more than 9% is held by the ten largest clones.

Another study also made use of these data, one on T cells in Graves' hyperthyroidism and ophthalmopathy.

Source: peripheral blood mononuclear cells (PBMCs), taken at new diagnosis, from a patient treated with antithyroid drugs. Source of these receptors: a man aged 35 to 55 with Graves disease. Donor details come from another sample of the same person, matched by shared clones.

This clonotype was seen many times. The chain links TRBV2 to TRBJ1-2, with 7 bases matching TRBD1. There are 16 residues in the CDR3. With 6 bases clipped from V and 8 bases from J, the junction kept 18 bases outside the gene matches. The germline V gene encodes CDR1 SNHLY and CDR2 FYNNEI. The CDR3 reads CASSGSNDRVFGGYTF. For the CDR3, the DNA is TGTGCCAGCAGCGGCTCAAATGACAGGGTATTTGGCGGCTACACCTTC.

A note on this clonotype: A much larger clone differs by one base, so this may be a read error. This is likely a read error, given that the CDR3 carries no conserved phenylalanine or tryptophan at its end. The chain employs TRBV27 and TRBJ1-1; TRBD1 aligns across 7 bases. Germline CDR1 and CDR2: MNHEY and SMNVEV (reference sequence). CDR3 length: 15 residues. The V segment lost 3 bases and the J segment 5 bases; nucleotides outside the gene matches: 9. This chain's CDR3 is CASSLLGGGRTEAFL. The CDR3 bases are TGTGCCAGCAGTTTGTTGGGAGGGGGCCGTACTGAAGCTTTCCTT.

This chain links TRBV7-9 with TRBJ2-1, with D possibly TRBD2 on 6 matching bases. Germline-derived CDR1 and CDR2 are SEHNR and FQNEAQ (reference sequence). V lost 2 bases, J lost 8 bases, and 16 bases lay in between. The CDR3 is 15 residues long. DNA for the CDR3: TGTGCCAGCAGCTTATATGCGGGATTAAGCGATGAGCAGTTCTTC. Translating it yields CASSLYAGLSDEQFF.

The chain recombines TRBV5-1 with TRBJ2-1; 11 bases map to TRBD2. The CDR3 spans 16 residues. With V trimmed by 4 bases and J by 2 bases, 5 bases remained unmatched. Germline lookup yields CDR1 SGHRS and CDR2 YFSETQ. In DNA, the CDR3 is TGCGCCAGCAGCGCCTCGGGACTAGCGGCCTACAATGAGCAGTTCTTC. Its protein is CASSASGLAAYNEQFF. The entire variable domain, with the rest obtained from reference TRBV5-1 and TRBJ2-1, is as follows: KAGVTQTPRYLIKTRGQQVTLSCSPISGHRSVSWYQQTPGQGLQFLFEYFSETQRNKGNFPGRFSGRQFSNSRSEMNVSTLELGDSALYLCASSASGLAAYNEQFFGPGTRLTVL.

This clonotype was observed once. The V gene is TRBV4-1, the J gene TRBJ1-5; D might be TRBD1 (5 bases). The germline CDR1 and CDR2 sequences are MGHRA and YSYEKL. V was shortened by 1 base and J by 2 bases, with 12 bases between the two germline ends. The CDR3 spans 16 residues. CDR3 coding DNA: TGCGCCAGCAGCCAAGGAGTAACCAGGGGCAATCAGCCCCAGCATTTT. Translation gives CASSQGVTRGNQPQHF.

The V call is TRBV29-1, the J call TRBJ1-5; D unresolved. This CDR3 has 14 amino acids. Germline V CDR1 and CDR2: SQVTM, ANQGSEA. V was clipped by 5 bases and J by 2 bases, with 13 bases between them. The CDR3: CSVMSGNGNQPQHF. CDR3 bases: TGCAGCGTTATGTCGGGGAACGGCAATCAGCCCCAGCATTTT.

The J gene is TRBJ1-2, the V gene TRBV19, with D perhaps matching TRBD1 (6 bases). The CDR3 consists of 14 residues. Between the trimmed V and J ends, which lost 5 bases and 4 bases, there was a span of 14 bases. The germline CDR1 and CDR2 sequences are LNHDA and SQIVND (reference sequence). The CDR3 DNA is TGTGCCAGTAGTCGAAACAGGGAGGGCTATGGCTACACCTTC. As protein: CASSRNREGYGYTF.

This chain links TRBV29-1 with TRBJ2-7; possibly TRBD2 for D (5 bases). V lost 0 bases and J lost 3, with 24 bases in between. The CDR3 totals 18 residues. The germline gives CDR1 SQVTM, CDR2 ANQGSEA. For the CDR3, the DNA is TGCAGCGTTGAAGATCGGCATGTATGGTCGGGGTTTGACTACGAGCAGTACTTC. Its translation is CSVEDRHVWSGFDYEQYF.

The chain employs TRBV2 and TRBJ2-1; D is possibly TRBD1 (6 bases). This CDR3 contains 18 residues. V gave up 2 bases and J gave up 4 bases, with 21 bases separating them. The germline gives CDR1 SNHLY, CDR2 FYNNEI. Written as DNA, the CDR3 is TGTGCCAGCAGTGAACGCGGGCGACAGGCCTATCTTTACAATGAGCAGTTCTTC. It specifies CASSERGRQAYLYNEQFF.

This chain links TRBV30 with TRBJ1-4; D uncertain. This CDR3 is built from 12 residues. Between the trimmed V and J ends, which lost 3 bases and 11 bases, there was a span of 13 bases. CDR1 and CDR2 (germline): GTSNPN, SVGIG (reference sequence). CDR3 nucleotides: TGTGCCTGGAGAGACCAACGAGGGAAACTGTTTTTT. Residues: CAWRDQRGKLFF. The whole variable domain, remainder taken from reference TRBV30 and TRBJ1-4, is SQTIHQWPATLVQPVGSPLSLECTVEGTSNPNLYWYRQAAGRGLQLLFYSVGIGQISSEVPQNLSASRPQDRQFILSSKKLLLSDSGFYLCAWRDQRGKLFFGSGTQLSVL.

This clonotype was counted ten times or more. V is TRBV12-3 or TRBV12-4 and J is TRBJ2-7, with no clear D. V shed 5 bases and J shed 3 bases, with 8 bases lying between them. This CDR3 comprises 12 residues. The CDR3 DNA sequence: TGTGCCAGCAGTCGATATCGCTACGAGCAGTACTTC. Protein sequence: CASSRYRYEQYF.

The chain uses TRBV6-1 and TRBJ2-7; 9 nucleotides line up with TRBD1. Losses at the gene ends were 6 bases for V and 7 bases for J; bases not matched to a gene: 7. Germline V gene sequence: CDR1 MNHNS, CDR2 SASEGT. The CDR3 consists of 13 residues. The CDR3 DNA follows: TGTGCCAGCAGGCCCGGGACAGGGCGGGAGCAGTACTTC. This sequence encodes CASRPGTGREQYF.

The V call is TRBV15, the J call TRBJ2-7; no clear D. Trimming stripped 3 bases from V and 6 bases from J, with 18 bases between. CDR3 length equals 15 residues. In germline, CDR1 is LNHNV, CDR2 YYDKDF (reference sequence). The CDR3 DNA sequence: TGTGCCACCAGCAGGGGCCCAGGCTACCCCCTCGAGCAGTACTTC. Amino acids: CATSRGPGYPLEQYF.

The table lists this clonotype with many counts. The chain has TRBV28 and TRBJ1-1; D may be TRBD1 (6 bases). The CDR3 runs to 12 residues. From germline, CDR1 is MDHEN and CDR2 SYDVKM. Trimming removed 6 bases from V and 8 bases from J, with 13 bases in between. CDR3 DNA sequence: TGTGCCAGCAGATGGGGGCCGGGGGAAGCTTTCTTT. This codes for CASRWGPGEAFF. Based on the CDR3 plus reference TRBV28 and TRBJ1-1, the full variable domain is DVKVTQSSRYLVKRTGEKVFLECVQDMDHENMFWYRQDPGLGLRLIYFSYDVKMKEKGDIPEGYSVSREKKERFSLILESASTNQTSMYLCASRWGPGEAFFGQGTRLTVV.

This clonotype was observed a few times. The chain joins TRBV4-1 to TRBJ1-5; 8 bases map to TRBD1. The CDR3 contains 19 residues. J gave up 1 base and V 1 base, and 12 bases lay outside the gene matches. Germline loops: CDR1 MGHRA, CDR2 YSYEKL. CDR3: CASSQAIIQGVVSNQPQHF. DNA for the CDR3: TGCGCCAGCAGCCAAGCCATAATACAGGGGGTAGTCAGCAATCAGCCCCAGCATTTT.

This clonotype has ten or more counts. The chain carries TRBV12-3 or TRBV12-4 and TRBJ1-4; 9 bases are a match to TRBD1. The CDR3 is made up of 16 amino acids. After removal of 6 bases from V and 4 bases from J, the junction contained 9 bases not matched to a gene. The CDR3 protein is CASSLKTGGINEKLFF. CDR3 DNA sequence: TGTGCCAGCAGCCTTAAGACAGGGGGAATTAATGAAAAACTGTTTTTT.

This clonotype was detected many times. CDR3 nucleotides: TGTGCCAGCAGTTTAAAGGCAGGCGACTACGAGCAGTACTTC. Protein: CASSLKAGDYEQYF. The rearrangement joins TRBV28 to TRBJ2-7; no clear D. Trimming cost V 2 bases and J 3 bases, with 11 bases left between them. The germline gives CDR1 MDHEN, CDR2 SYDVKM. This CDR3 region has 14 residues.

The sample holds many counts of this clonotype. The chain is built from TRBV6-1 and TRBJ2-4, with D unresolved. This CDR3 has 13 amino acids. The germline gives CDR1 MNHNS, CDR2 SASEGT. V shed 6 bases and J shed 8 bases, with 14 bases lying between them. The CDR3 DNA follows: TGTGCCAGCAGATCAGACCCCATGGACATTCAGTACTTC. Translated, it gives CASRSDPMDIQYF.

This clonotype was observed a handful of times. The chain is built from TRBV19 and TRBJ2-4; D is unresolved. Trimming cost V 8 bases and J 11 bases, with 10 bases left between them. The CDR3 sequence is 10 residues long. In germline, CDR1 is LNHDA, CDR2 SQIVND (reference sequence). The CDR3 coding sequence is TGTGCCAGTTGGGTGGAAGTTCAGTACTTC. This codes for CASWVEVQYF.

This clonotype has a handful of counts. The chain employs TRBV5-5 and TRBJ2-7, with 10 bases lining up with TRBD1. Per the germline V gene, CDR1 is SGHKS and CDR2 is YYEKEE (reference sequence). V shed 6 bases, J shed 4 bases, and the junction held 7 bases outside the gene matches. The CDR3 consists of 14 residues. CDR3 sequence (DNA): TGTGCCAGCATTCCAGACAGGGGGCTGTACGAGCAGTACTTC. Its protein product is CASIPDRGLYEQYF.